This TCR beta chain was obtained from a study of T cells in Graves' hyperthyroidism and ophthalmopathy. Study-wide results and limits: Appearing also in blood were most of the thyroid clonotypes expanded above 0.001.

Concerning this clonotype itself: The target antigen is unknown. A read error may explain this, as a much larger clone is one base away.

RNA transcripts yielded amplified TCR beta CDR3 regions. During a first-round RT-PCR of the TCR CDR3, the HTBI primer set was used. MiXCR, run by TCRdb on the multiplex PCR reads, gives a single entry per CDR3 protein. The top ten hold 15% of the sample, which has approximately 710,000 distinct CDR3 sequences, 17% seen once. The CDR3 has 13 residues. Germline assignment: CDR1 MDHEN and CDR2 SYDVKM. The receptor comes from a man in his fifties with Graves' hyperthyroidism. The sample comprised blood. The chain carries TRBV28 and TRBJ2-3; D is perhaps TRBD2 (7 bases). Written as DNA, the CDR3 is TGTGCCAGCTATACGGGGGGCACAGATATGCAGTATTTT. Its translation: CASYTGGTDMQYF.